Listed below are T cell receptor beta chains from one sample, sequenced in a study of OX40 agonist ivuxolimab in advanced cancers. Measured with immunoSEQ multiplex PCR; TCRdb has only the in-frame clones, and not every one. The sample records about 82,000 clones, under 95% being singletons. The starting material was CD4+ or CD8+ T cells sorted from blood, obtained in a trial of the OX40 agonist ivuxolimab. These receptors all come from an adult with an advanced solid tumor such as melanoma, head and neck, liver or kidney cancer. Each CDR3 is given with its conserved first and last residue. D genes are given only for firm matches. Rows may omit the clone size; those that give it use once, few, many or a size class.

d_gene,abundance,len,v_gene,j_gene,CDR3aa,CDR3nt
.,.,13,TRBV7-9,TRBJ1-3,CASSPYSGNTIYF,TGTGCCAGCAGCCCTTACTCTGGAAACACCATATATTTT
.,.,15,TRBV9,TRBJ2-1,CASSVAPDSYNEQFF,TGTGCCAGCAGCGTAGCTCCTGATAGCTACAATGAGCAGTTCTTC
.,.,12,TRBV6-1,TRBJ1-5,CASRDGPRPQHF,TGTGCCAGCCGGGACGGCCCCCGACCCCAGCATTTT
.,.,17,TRBV5-1,TRBJ2-1,CASSLGPLGGSYNEQFF,TGCGCCAGCAGCTTGGGCCCCTTGGGGGGATCCTACAATGAGCAGTTCTTC
.,.,13,TRBV7-2,TRBJ2-3,CASSSWSTDTQYF,TGTGCCAGCAGCTCCTGGAGCACAGATACGCAGTATTTT
.,.,13,TRBV9,TRBJ2-3,CASSVVGADTQYF,TGTGCCAGCAGCGTAGTAGGGGCAGATACGCAGTATTTT
TRBD1,.,17,TRBV4-1,TRBJ1-2,CASSQEIRGRSMNGYTF,TGCGCCAGCAGCCAAGAAATCAGGGGGCGCAGTATGAATGGCTACACCTTC
.,.,11,TRBV2,TRBJ2-5,CASRGYQEGYF,TGTGCCAGCAGGGGCTACCAGGAGGGGTACTTC
.,.,15,TRBV5-1,TRBJ2-3,CASSVDTAGTDTQYF,TGCGCCAGCAGCGTCGACACCGCTGGCACAGATACGCAGTATTTT
TRBD1,.,16,TRBV19,TRBJ1-1,CASRVYLGQGNTEAFF,TGTGCCAGTAGGGTTTACCTGGGACAGGGGAACACTGAAGCTTTCTTT
.,.,16,TRBV27,TRBJ2-6,CASSDLKSSGANVLTF,TGTGCCAGCAGTGATTTGAAAAGCTCTGGGGCCAACGTCCTGACTTTC
.,.,14,TRBV28,TRBJ1-1,CASSLISGDAEAFF,TGTGCCAGCAGTTTAATTAGCGGGGACGCTGAAGCTTTCTTT
TRBD1,.,13,TRBV5-1,TRBJ2-1,CASSWGQNNEQFF,TGCGCCAGCAGCTGGGGACAGAACAATGAGCAGTTCTTC
TRBD1,.,15,TRBV6-5,TRBJ2-7,CASSYSGTGSLEQYF,TGTGCCAGCAGTTACTCAGGGACAGGGAGCCTCGAGCAGTACTTC
.,.,12,TRBV27,TRBJ2-7,CASSLGVAEQYF,TGTGCCAGCAGTCTAGGGGTTGCCGAGCAGTACTTC
.,.,11,TRBV6-6,TRBJ2-5,CASSYQETQYF,TGTGCCAGCAGTTACCAGGAGACCCAGTACTTC
TRBD1,.,14,TRBV7-9,TRBJ1-1,CASSPNRGNTEAFF,TGTGCCAGCAGCCCCAACAGGGGGAACACTGAAGCTTTCTTT
.,.,15,TRBV18,TRBJ1-6,CASSTSGASNSPLHF,TGTGCCAGCTCAACCTCAGGGGCTAGTAATTCACCCCTCCACTTT
TRBD2,.,15,TRBV19,TRBJ2-7,CASSALSSGRNEQYF,TGTGCCAGTAGTGCCTTGTCTAGCGGGAGGAACGAGCAGTACTTC
TRBD1,.,13,TRBV2,TRBJ1-5,CATTGRNDQPQHF,TGTGCCACGACAGGGCGTAACGATCAGCCCCAGCATTTT
.,.,13,TRBV9,TRBJ1-1,CASAREEGTEAFF,TGTGCCTCAGCGCGGGAGGAAGGCACTGAAGCTTTCTTT
TRBD2,.,14,TRBV28,TRBJ2-7,CASSQLATTYEQYF,TGTGCCAGCAGCCAACTAGCGACAACCTACGAGCAGTACTTC
TRBD2,.,18,TRBV7-2,TRBJ2-3,CASSKPQGLAGYEDTQYF,TGTGCCAGCAGCAAACCCCAAGGACTAGCGGGGTATGAAGATACGCAGTATTTT
.,.,16,TRBV4-1,TRBJ2-1,CASSPQVASLGNEQFF,TGCGCCAGCAGCCCCCAAGTGGCCTCTCTGGGGAATGAGCAGTTCTTC
TRBD2,.,17,TRBV28,TRBJ2-2,CASSSLGGYKVTGELFF,TGTGCCAGCAGTTCGCTCGGGGGGTACAAAGTTACCGGGGAGCTGTTTTTT
.,.,16,TRBV18,TRBJ2-5,CASSPPNLGGKETQYF,TGTGCCAGCTCACCACCCAATTTAGGAGGGAAAGAGACCCAGTACTTC
.,.,15,TRBV28,TRBJ1-2,CASSPHMGDNYGYTF,TGTGCCAGCAGTCCCCATATGGGGGACAACTATGGCTACACCTTC
.,.,15,TRBV10-3,TRBJ1-4,CAISERGTLSEKLFF,TGTGCCATCAGTGAGCGAGGGACACTGAGTGAAAAACTGTTTTTT
.,.,13,TRBV28,TRBJ2-3,CASTQSGTDTQYF,TGTGCCAGCACCCAAAGCGGTACAGATACGCAGTATTTT
.,.,12,TRBV30,TRBJ2-5,CAWTSNQETQYF,TGTGCCTGGACAAGTAACCAAGAGACCCAGTACTTC
TRBD1,.,15,TRBV19,TRBJ1-5,CASSIGQGVTQPQHF,TGTGCCAGTAGTATTGGACAGGGGGTTACTCAGCCCCAGCATTTT
.,.,12,TRBV29-1,TRBJ2-3,CSVGKGTDTQYF,TGCAGCGTTGGGAAGGGGACGGATACGCAGTATTTT
.,.,12,TRBV29-1,TRBJ2-7,CSVTTISYEQYF,TGCAGCGTTACGACAATTTCCTACGAGCAGTACTTC
.,.,14,TRBV27,TRBJ2-3,CASSLIFHTDTQYF,TGTGCCAGCAGTTTAATCTTCCACACAGATACGCAGTATTTT
TRBD2,.,15,TRBV5-1,TRBJ2-5,CASRTSGYPQETQYF,TGCGCCAGCAGAACTAGCGGGTACCCCCAAGAGACCCAGTACTTC
TRBD1,.,15,TRBV27,TRBJ1-6,CASSPLDRASSPLHF,TGTGCCAGCAGTCCGTTGGACAGGGCCTCGTCACCCCTCCACTTT
.,.,12,TRBV29-1,TRBJ1-1,CSGGTAWTEAFF,TGCAGCGGGGGGACCGCGTGGACTGAAGCTTTCTTT
TRBD1,.,15,TRBV7-6,TRBJ1-1,CASSLMQGANTEAFF,TGTGCCAGCAGCTTAATGCAGGGGGCGAACACTGAAGCTTTCTTT
.,few,13,TRBV6-5,TRBJ2-1,CATSKGGGNEQFF,TGTGCCACCTCCAAGGGGGGGGGCAATGAGCAGTTCTTC
.,.,17,TRBV14,TRBJ2-2,CASSHPDNMALTGELFF,TGTGCCAGCAGCCACCCCGACAACATGGCCCTCACCGGGGAGCTGTTTTTT
TRBD1,.,18,TRBV7-9,TRBJ2-4,CASSPIPGQPFAKNIQYF,TGTGCCAGCAGCCCCATTCCGGGACAGCCCTTTGCCAAAAACATTCAGTACTTC
.,medium-sized,17,TRBV5-5,TRBJ2-7,CASSRHSGRLSSYEQYF,TGTGCCAGCAGCCGTCACTCAGGGAGGCTCAGCTCCTACGAGCAGTACTTC
.,once,12,TRBV28,TRBJ2-7,CASSPGPYEQYF,TGTGCCAGCAGTCCCGGACCTTACGAGCAGTACTTC
.,few,12,TRBV10-3,TRBJ1-2,CAISEDSYGYTF,TGTGCCATCAGTGAGGACAGCTATGGCTACACCTTC
.,.,13,TRBV27,TRBJ1-5,CALRGQNNQPQHF,TGTGCCCTTCGGGGGCAGAACAATCAGCCCCAGCATTTT
.,.,15,TRBV18,TRBJ2-1,CASSPGTEGHNEQFF,TGTGCCAGCTCACCTGGGACGGAGGGCCACAATGAGCAGTTCTTC
TRBD2,.,17,TRBV11-2,TRBJ2-5,CASSLAITSGVGETQYF,TGTGCCAGCAGCTTAGCGATTACTAGCGGGGTGGGGGAGACCCAGTACTTC
TRBD2,.,20,TRBV4-2,TRBJ2-4,CASSQDSGLAGEVSKNIQYF,TGTGCCAGCAGCCAAGATTCCGGGCTAGCGGGGGAGGTATCCAAAAACATTCAGTACTTC
TRBD1,.,14,TRBV5-4,TRBJ2-5,CASSLQTGTETQYF,TGTGCCAGCAGCCTACAGACAGGGACCGAGACCCAGTACTTC
TRBD2,.,18,TRBV7-6,TRBJ2-5,CASSLVPNTSGRQETQYF,TGTGCCAGCAGCTTAGTTCCTAATACTAGCGGGAGACAAGAGACCCAGTACTTC